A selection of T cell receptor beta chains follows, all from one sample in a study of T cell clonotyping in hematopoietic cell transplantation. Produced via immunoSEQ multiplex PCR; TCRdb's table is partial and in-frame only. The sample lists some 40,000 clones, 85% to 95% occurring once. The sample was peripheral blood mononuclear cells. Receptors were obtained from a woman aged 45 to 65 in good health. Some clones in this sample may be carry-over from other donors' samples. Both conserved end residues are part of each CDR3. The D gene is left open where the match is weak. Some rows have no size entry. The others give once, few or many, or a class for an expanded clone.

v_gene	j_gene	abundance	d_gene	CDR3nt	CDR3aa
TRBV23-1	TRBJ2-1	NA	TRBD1	TGCGCCAGCCCCCCCAAACAGGGGGACGCCTACAATGAGCAGTTCTTC	CASPPKQGDAYNEQFF
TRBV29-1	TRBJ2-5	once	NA	TGCAGCGTTGAACCCGGGATCCAAGAGACCCAGTACTTC	CSVEPGIQETQYF
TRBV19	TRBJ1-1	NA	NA	TGTGCCAGTAAAGTACCGAACACTGAAGCTTTCTTT	CASKVPNTEAFF
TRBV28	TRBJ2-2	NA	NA	TGTGCCAGCAGTTTATCGGCAGGGTGGACCGGGGAGCTGTTTTTT	CASSLSAGWTGELFF
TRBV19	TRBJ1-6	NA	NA	TGTGCCAGTACTACAGGCAGCCTTAATTCACCCCTCCACTTT	CASTTGSLNSPLHF
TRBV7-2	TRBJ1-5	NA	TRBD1	TGTGCCAGCAGCTCCGGACAGGGGGCTCAGCCCCAGCATTTT	CASSSGQGAQPQHF
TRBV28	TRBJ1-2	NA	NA	TGTGCCAGCAGTTTTGGGGACGGTTATGGCTACACCTTC	CASSFGDGYGYTF
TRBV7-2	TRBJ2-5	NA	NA	TGTGCCAGCAGCTTAGCGGGGGGACAAGAGACCCAGTACTTC	CASSLAGGQETQYF
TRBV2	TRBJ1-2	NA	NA	TGTGCCAGCAGTGAATCGCGCTTCTATGGCTACACCTTC	CASSESRFYGYTF
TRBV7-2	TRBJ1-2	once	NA	TGTGCCAGCAGCGCCGTCCAGGGACTTTCCTATGGCTACACCTTC	CASSAVQGLSYGYTF
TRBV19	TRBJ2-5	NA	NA	TGTGCCAGTACCTCGAGAGGCCCAGGGGCCCAAGAGACCCAGTACTTC	CASTSRGPGAQETQYF
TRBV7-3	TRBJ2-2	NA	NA	TGTGCCAGCAGCGTCCCTAACACCGGGGAGCTGTTTTTT	CASSVPNTGELFF
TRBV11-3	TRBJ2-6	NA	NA	TGTGCCAGCAGCTCAAACGATTTACAGATCTCTGGGGCCAACGTCCTGACTTTC	CASSSNDLQISGANVLTF
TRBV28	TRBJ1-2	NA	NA	TGTGCCAGCAGTCTACCCTACACCGACGGGGGGCATAACTATGGCTACACCTTC	CASSLPYTDGGHNYGYTF
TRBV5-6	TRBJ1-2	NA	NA	TGTGCCAGCAGCTTGCAAAGAACCTTC	CASSLQRTF
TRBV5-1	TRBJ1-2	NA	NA	TGCGCCAGCAGCCGAGACGGACCCTATGGCTACACCTTC	CASSRDGPYGYTF
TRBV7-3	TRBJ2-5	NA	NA	TGTGCCAGCAGCCCAACAGGGATTGGAGAGACCCAGTACTTC	CASSPTGIGETQYF
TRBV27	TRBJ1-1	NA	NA	TGTGCCAGCAGTCAAAGGGAAAACACTGAAGCTTTCTTT	CASSQRENTEAFF
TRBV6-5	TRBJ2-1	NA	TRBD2	TGTGCCAGCAGTTCATCGACGGGACTAGCTTCCAATGAGCAGTTCTTC	CASSSSTGLASNEQFF
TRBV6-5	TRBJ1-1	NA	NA	TGTGCCAGCAGTTCAGTAAGGAGAGGGACTGAAGCTTTCTTT	CASSSVRRGTEAFF
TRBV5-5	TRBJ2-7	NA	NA	TGTGCCAGCAGCTTGGTGGTGAGGAGCTCCTACGAGCAGTACTTC	CASSLVVRSSYEQYF
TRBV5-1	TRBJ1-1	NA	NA	TGCGCCAGCAGCTTGGGGCAGAATGGCGCTGAAGCTTTCTTT	CASSLGQNGAEAFF
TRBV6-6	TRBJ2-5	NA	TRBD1	TGTGCCAGCAGATGGACAGGGGAGCAAGAGACCCAGTACTTC	CASRWTGEQETQYF
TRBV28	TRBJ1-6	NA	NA	TGTGCCAGCAGCTCCCCCCGATCACCCCTCCACTTT	CASSSPRSPLHF
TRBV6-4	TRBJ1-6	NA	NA	TGTGCCAGCAGTGACAGGGATAATTCACCCCTCCACTTT	CASSDRDNSPLHF
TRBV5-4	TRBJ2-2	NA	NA	TGTGCCAGCAGCTTGGCCGGTCAGGGCGGAAGTTGGGAGCTGTTTTTT	CASSLAGQGGSWELFF
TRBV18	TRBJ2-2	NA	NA	TGTGCCAGCTCCAAGGGCCAGGGTGGAACCGGGGAGCTGTTTTTT	CASSKGQGGTGELFF
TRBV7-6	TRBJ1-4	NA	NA	TGTGCCGGAAGGGACAACCATAATGAAAAACTGTTTTTT	CAGRDNHNEKLFF
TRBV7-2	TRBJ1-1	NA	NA	TGTGCCAGCAGCTTAGGGGGGATTAACGTGAACACTGAAGCTTTCTTT	CASSLGGINVNTEAFF
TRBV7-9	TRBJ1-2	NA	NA	TGTGCCAGCAGCTTAGCGGTCGATGGGGGCTACACCTTC	CASSLAVDGGYTF
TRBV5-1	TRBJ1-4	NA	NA	TGCGCCAGCAGCTTGGTGGTGGGGGCTAATGAAAAACTGTTTTTT	CASSLVVGANEKLFF
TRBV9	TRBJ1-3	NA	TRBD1	TGTGCCAGCAGCGTAGGATCGGACAGGGGGCATGGAAACACCATATATTTT	CASSVGSDRGHGNTIYF
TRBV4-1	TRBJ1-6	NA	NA	TGCGCCAGCAGCCAAGATCCCAATTCACCCCTCCACTTT	CASSQDPNSPLHF
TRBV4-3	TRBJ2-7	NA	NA	TGCGCCAGCAGCCAAGATTGGAGGGCAGGAAATTATTACGAGCAGTACTTC	CASSQDWRAGNYYEQYF
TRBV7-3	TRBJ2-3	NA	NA	TGTGCCAGCAGCTCGTCTAGCACAGATACGCAGTATTTT	CASSSSSTDTQYF
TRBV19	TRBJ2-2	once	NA	TGTGCCAGTAGTATAGGCCCCGGGGCTAACACCGGGGAGCTGTTTTTT	CASSIGPGANTGELFF
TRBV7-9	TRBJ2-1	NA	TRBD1	TGTGCCAGCAGCTCTTCGACAGGGGGAACCTACAATGAGCAGTTCTTC	CASSSSTGGTYNEQFF
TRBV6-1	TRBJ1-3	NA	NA	TGTGCCAGCAGTGAATTGACAAACTCTGGAAACACCATATATTTT	CASSELTNSGNTIYF
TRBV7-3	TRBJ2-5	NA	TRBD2	TGTGCCAGCAGCCTAGCGGGGGCTCAAGAGACCCAGTACTTC	CASSLAGAQETQYF
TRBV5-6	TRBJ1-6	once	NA	TGTGCCAGCAGCTGGCAGGGAGGGCGGAATTCACCCCTCCACTTT	CASSWQGGRNSPLHF
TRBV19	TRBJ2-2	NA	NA	TGTGCCAGTAGTATAACCGGTATCGGGGAGCTGTTTTTT	CASSITGIGELFF
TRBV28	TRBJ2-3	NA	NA	TGTGCCAGCAGAACTAGGGCGGAGGCCACAGATACGCAGTATTTT	CASRTRAEATDTQYF